This T cell receptor beta chain is from a study of early T cells in non-severe SARS-CoV-2 infection (dated by TCRdb to the early 2020s). Some background on the complete study: Bulk RNA from unsorted whole blood was used for TCR sequencing, so alpha and beta chains could not be paired.

The full study reports these points: Matching against VDJdb was skewed toward anti-spike CD8 responses, likely underestimated virus-specific expansions, and missed private and CD4 specificities.

In this sample, this clonotype turned up many times. It lacks a known antigen. Per-nucleotide qualities are absent, and no much larger clonotype sits a single base away. The CDR3 covers 13 residues, taking in both the cysteine and the phenylalanine. The retained sequence is limited to the CDR3, 39 bases, with the frame set at the first base. Trimming takes 3 bases from V and 3 bases from J, and the germline ends sit 8 bases apart. According to the germline V gene, CDR1 reads MGHDK and CDR2 reads SYGVNS. The library was generated by 5' RACE. For sequencing, a NextSeq 500 was employed. The TCR library protocol attached unique molecular identifiers to individual cDNA molecules to correct for sequencing error and PCR bias. Both TCR alpha and beta chains were sequenced, and tight co-correlation was observed between alpha and beta sequence abundances in each sample. As for how the authors treated the data: Decombinator V4 was used to annotate TCR sequences for V gene, J gene and CDR3. TCRs were defined as expanded if a significant change between any two time points was detected under a Poisson model with p below 0.0001. Abundances of TCRs were expressed as counts per million after normalisation to the total number of TCRs sequenced in each sample. TRAV1-2 paired with TRAJ12, TRAJ20 or TRAJ33 defined MAIT TCRs, while TRAV10 paired with TRAJ18 defined iNKT TCRs. VDJdb, accessed on 1 November 2021, was searched for TCRs annotated for CMV, EBV and SARS-CoV-2, and TCRs annotated for more than one antigen were excluded. TCRdb trimmed public reads at Q25 via fastp, called clones via MiXCR and kept in-frame beta chains. All rows with the same CDR3 protein become a single entry with the most common DNA and genes. The V and J calls were determined by TCRdb, not by the authors. The sample table contains about 63,000 distinct CDR3 sequences; only one count was recorded for roughly 13% of them. The ten most abundant clones make up about 4.4% of the sample.

This was a case-control study nested in a cohort of healthcare workers in London, UK, who had nasopharyngeal swab PCR tests and blood samples taken every week. Healthcare workers were recruited between 23 and 31 March 2020, during the week of the UK lockdown, and were followed weekly for up to roughly 15 weeks. Sequencing was carried out using whole blood. The sequence joins TRBV25-1 to TRBJ2-5; too little of a D gene remains to name it. This sequence originates from an adult who was a healthcare worker with PCR-confirmed SARS-CoV-2 infection or an uninfected control (not recorded which). The nucleotide sequence is TGTGCCAGCAGTGACCGACTTAAAGAGACCCAGTACTTC. This yields the protein CASSDRLKETQYF.